This TCR beta chain was sequenced for a study of tumor and adjacent non-tumor tissue in lung cancer. No cell sorting was done before RNA was extracted from the tissue. The normal lung tissue was taken more than 3 cm from the tumor edge. A modified ARM-PCR protocol with three rounds of nested PCR amplified TCRbeta. TCRdb reanalysed the multiplex PCR reads using MiXCR and keeps one entry per CDR3 protein. The sample lists around 99,000 distinct CDR3 sequences, 60% to 70% occurring once. The CDR3 extends over 14 amino acids. V lost 3 bases and J 4 bases, leaving 16 bases between the germline ends. From germline, CDR1 is DFQATT and CDR2 SNEGSKA (reference sequence). This clonotype was counted only a few times.

The sample was distant non-tumor lung tissue. The receptor was derived from a man aged 60-69 years with non-small cell lung cancer. This chain links TRBV20-1 with TRBJ2-7, with unresolved D. The CDR3 DNA reads as TGCAGTGCTAGGAGCTTACTAACCTATTACGAGCAGTACTTC. Its translation is CSARSLLTYYEQYF.